The 9 T cell receptor beta chains presented below share a single source sample, sequenced in a study of response to subunit inactivated influenza vaccine. TCRdb independently ran MiXCR on the RT-PCR reads; one entry per CDR3 protein. The sample yields 700,000 to 900,000 distinct CDR3 sequences, around 20% seen once. Here the sequenced sample was PBMCs from blood, taken roughly 5 days after vaccination. Source of these receptors: a man aged 50-59 years who received an inactivated influenza vaccine.

The genes are TRBV6-5 and TRBJ1-1; TRBD1 might be the D (5 bases). CDR3 length: 13 residues. Between the trimmed V and J ends, which lost 2 bases and 3 bases, there was a span of 7 bases. Per the germline V gene, CDR1 is MNHEY and CDR2 is SVGAGI. The DNA of the CDR3 is TGTGCCAGCAGTTACGGGGGGTACACTGAAGCTTTCTTT. It codes for CASSYGGYTEAFF.

Written as DNA, the CDR3 is TGTGCCAGCAGTCCCAGATATAGCGGGAGACCCTACGAGCAGTACTTC. It translates to CASSPRYSGRPYEQYF. This chain uses TRBV28 with TRBJ2-7; TRBD2 agrees at 9 bases. Germline lookup yields CDR1 MDHEN and CDR2 SYDVKM. There are 16 residues in the CDR3. The V and J ends lost 5 bases and 2 bases, in that order; junction bases with no gene match: 10.

The chain is built from TRBV24-1 and TRBJ2-3; D gene unclear. Trimming took off 3 bases at V and 5 bases at J, with 8 bases between the two ends. Per the germline V gene, CDR1 is KGHDR and CDR2 is SFDVKD. The CDR3 contains 13 residues. The CDR3 DNA sequence: TGTGCCACCAGTGATGTTCGCGGAGATACGCAGTATTTT. Its protein is CATSDVRGDTQYF.

The rearrangement links TRBV4-2 to TRBJ2-2; a weak D match, TRBD2 (5 bases). Between the trimmed V and J ends, which lost 4 bases and 4 bases, there was a span of 19 bases. The CDR3 has 17 residues. Germline-derived CDR1 and CDR2 are LGHNA and YNFKEQ. CDR3 amino acids: CASSRPLVVAGTGELFF. Written as DNA, the CDR3 is TGTGCCAGCAGCCGCCCCCTAGTGGTCGCGGGCACCGGGGAGCTGTTTTTT.

This clonotype was seen a few times. V gene TRBV20-1 combines with J gene TRBJ2-7, with a possible D match to TRBD1 (6 bases). The germline V and J ends were trimmed by 1 base and 1 base, with 11 bases remaining between them. The germline CDR1 and CDR2 sequences are DFQATT and SNEGSKA (reference sequence). The CDR3 is 14 residues long. The CDR3 nucleotides are TGCAGTGCTAGAGTGGACAGAACTTCCTACGAGCAGTACTTC. Translation: CSARVDRTSYEQYF.

This clonotype was seen only a few times. CDR3 sequence reads: CASSYDRRGPYEQYF. The CDR3 DNA reads as TGTGCCAGCAGTTACGACAGAAGGGGTCCATACGAGCAGTACTTC. V is TRBV6-2 or TRBV6-3 and J is TRBJ2-7, with a tentative D call TRBD1 (5 bases). The CDR3 sequence is 15 residues long. In germline, CDR1 is MNHEY, CDR2 SVGEGT. V lost 2 bases and J lost 4, with 15 bases in between.

V usage is TRBV11-1 and J usage is TRBJ1-4; tentative D call: TRBD1 (5 bases). This CDR3 contains 18 residues. Trimming pared 0 bases from V and 4 bases from J, leaving 18 bases between. The germline gives CDR1 SGHAT, CDR2 FQDESV (reference sequence). CDR3 in amino acids: CASSLAESLGPINEKLFF. The CDR3 bases are TGTGCCAGCAGCTTAGCGGAATCTTTGGGACCGATTAATGAAAAACTGTTTTTT.

This clonotype was recorded many times. J is TRBJ1-5 and V is TRBV12-3 or TRBV12-4; TRBD1 matches 7 bases. The CDR3 spans 11 residues. V lost 8 bases, J lost 6 bases, and 1 base stayed unmatched. CDR3 DNA: TGTGCCAGCCAGGGGGGTCAGCCCCAGCATTTT. Translation: CASQGGQPQHF.

This chain links TRBV20-1 with TRBJ2-2; no reliable D call. The germline V and J ends were trimmed by 6 bases and 3 bases, with 14 bases remaining between them. The CDR3 contains 14 residues. Germline lookup yields CDR1 DFQATT and CDR2 SNEGSKA (reference sequence). The CDR3 DNA reads as TGCAGTGCCCCAGGAAAGGGTTACACCGGGGAGCTGTTTTTT. Its translation: CSAPGKGYTGELFF.